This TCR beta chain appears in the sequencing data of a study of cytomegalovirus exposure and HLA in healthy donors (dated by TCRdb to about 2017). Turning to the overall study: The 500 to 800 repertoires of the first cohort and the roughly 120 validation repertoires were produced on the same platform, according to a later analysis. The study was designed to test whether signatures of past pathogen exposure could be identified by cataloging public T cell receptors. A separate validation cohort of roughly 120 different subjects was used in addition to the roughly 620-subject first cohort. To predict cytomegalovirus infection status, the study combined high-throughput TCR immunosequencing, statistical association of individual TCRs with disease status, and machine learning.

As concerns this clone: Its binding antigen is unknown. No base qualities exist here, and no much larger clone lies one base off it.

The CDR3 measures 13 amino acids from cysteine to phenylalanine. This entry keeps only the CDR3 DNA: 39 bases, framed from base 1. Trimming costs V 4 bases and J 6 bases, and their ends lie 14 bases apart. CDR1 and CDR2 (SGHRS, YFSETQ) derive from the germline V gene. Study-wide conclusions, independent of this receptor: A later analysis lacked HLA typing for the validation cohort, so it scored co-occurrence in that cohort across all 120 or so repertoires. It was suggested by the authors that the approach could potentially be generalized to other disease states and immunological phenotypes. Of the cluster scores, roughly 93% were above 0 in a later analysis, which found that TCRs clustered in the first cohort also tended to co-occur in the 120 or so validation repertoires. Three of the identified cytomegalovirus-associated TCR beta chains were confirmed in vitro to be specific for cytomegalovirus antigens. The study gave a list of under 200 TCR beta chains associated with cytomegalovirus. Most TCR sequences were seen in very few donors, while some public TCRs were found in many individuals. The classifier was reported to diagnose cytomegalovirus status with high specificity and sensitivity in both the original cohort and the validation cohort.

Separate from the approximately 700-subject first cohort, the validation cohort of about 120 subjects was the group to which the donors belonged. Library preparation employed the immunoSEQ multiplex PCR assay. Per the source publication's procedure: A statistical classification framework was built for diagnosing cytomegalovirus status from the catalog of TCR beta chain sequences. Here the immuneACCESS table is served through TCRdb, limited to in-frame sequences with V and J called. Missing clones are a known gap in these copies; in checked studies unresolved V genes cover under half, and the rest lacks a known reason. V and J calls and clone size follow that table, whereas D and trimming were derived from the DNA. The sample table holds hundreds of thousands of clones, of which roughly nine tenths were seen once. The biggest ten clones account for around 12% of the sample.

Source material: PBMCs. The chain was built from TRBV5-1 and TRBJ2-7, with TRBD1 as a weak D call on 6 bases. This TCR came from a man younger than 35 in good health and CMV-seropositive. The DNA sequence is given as TGCGCCAGCAGCCCGGGACAAGGGGGCGAGCAGTACTTC. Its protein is CASSPGQGGEQYF.